The 6 T cell receptor beta chains listed next were all sequenced from one sample in a study of beta chain features in type 1 diabetes. Regarding the study as a whole: All four CD4+ subsets from Type 1 diabetes patients carried moderately but significantly shorter TCRB CDR3s.

Expressed TCRB transcripts got sequenced, as all isolated RNA was reverse transcribed. Clones were sequenced by immunoSEQ multiplex PCR, and TCRdb holds only the in-frame ones, with some missing. Among about 150,000 clones, approximately 9.1% were seen once, and the ten largest hold about 0.7%. Their antigens are not known. Source material: central memory CD4+ T cells from blood. The receptors were gathered from a young woman with type 1 diabetes.

This clone was detected only a few times. The chain employs TRBV5-1 and TRBJ2-3; tentative D call: TRBD2 (6 bases). The CDR3 has 16 residues. Deletions cut 3 bases from V and 2 bases from J, with 16 bases between. CDR1 is SGHRS and CDR2 is YFSETQ in the germline V gene. In nucleotides, the CDR3 is TGCGCCAGCAGCTCCGACCCGTCGGGAGACACAGATACGCAGTATTTT. Protein: CASSSDPSGDTDTQYF.

This clone was recorded a few times. The chain has TRBV30 and TRBJ1-5; TRBD1 aligns across 7 bases. Per the germline V gene, CDR1 is GTSNPN and CDR2 is SVGIG (reference sequence). The CDR3 has 14 residues. Losses at the gene ends were 4 bases for V and 0 bases for J; bases not matched to a gene: 3. CDR3 region: CAWKGGNSNQPQHF. The CDR3, as DNA: TGTGCCTGGAAAGGGGGCAATAGCAATCAGCCCCAGCATTTT. Together with reference TRBV30 and TRBJ1-5, the CDR3 gives the full variable domain: SQTIHQWPATLVQPVGSPLSLECTVEGTSNPNLYWYRQAAGRGLQLLFYSVGIGQISSEVPQNLSASRPQDRQFILSSKKLLLSDSGFYLCAWKGGNSNQPQHFGDGTRLSIL.

The chain has TRBV19 and TRBJ2-3, with D perhaps TRBD1 (6 bases). The CDR3 has 15 amino acids. V was trimmed by 5 bases and J by 0 bases, leaving 12 bases between them. Germline V gene sequence: CDR1 LNHDA, CDR2 SQIVND (reference sequence). The CDR3 DNA reads TGTGCCAGTAGTGTGCGGACAGCTAGCACAGATACGCAGTATTTT. This gives the protein CASSVRTASTDTQYF. The complete variable domain, with remaining parts taken from reference TRBV19 and TRBJ2-3, reads DGGITQSPKYLFRKEGQNVTLSCEQNLNHDAMYWYRQDPGQGLRLIYYSQIVNDFQKGDIAEGYSVSREKKESFPLTVTSAQKNPTAFYLCASSVRTASTDTQYFGPGTRLTVL.

This rearrangement joins TRBV7-9 to TRBJ1-4; TRBD1 matches at 7 bases. The CDR3 extends over 14 amino acids. Per germline, CDR1 SEHNR and CDR2 FQNEAQ (reference sequence). V shed 5 bases, J shed 4 bases, and the junction held 4 bases outside the gene matches. The CDR3 coding sequence is TGTGCCAGCAGCGCGGGACAGAATAATGAAAAACTGTTTTTT. Protein sequence: CASSAGQNNEKLFF.

There are a few counts of this clone. The J gene is TRBJ1-1, the V gene TRBV29-1; 9 bases fit TRBD1. The CDR3 loop spans 14 amino acids. Unmatched junction bases numbered 8, after V lost 6 bases and J lost 3 bases. Germline CDR1 reads SQVTM; CDR2 reads ANQGSEA. CDR3 sequence reads: CSVTYRGLYTEAFF. As DNA, the CDR3 is TGCAGCGTGACTTACAGGGGGCTGTACACTGAAGCTTTCTTT.

This clone appeared a few times. V gene TRBV29-1 combines with J gene TRBJ2-1; 9 bases are a match to TRBD2. J lost 4 bases, V lost 2 bases, and 3 bases had no gene match. Germline V gene sequence: CDR1 SQVTM, CDR2 ANQGSEA. The CDR3 totals 14 residues. The DNA for the CDR3 is TGCAGCGTTGAAAGCCTAGCGGGGTACAATGAGCAGTTCTTC. Translating it yields CSVESLAGYNEQFF.